The present T cell receptor (beta chain) was sequenced within a study of CD8 T cells in ankylosing spondylitis. A quantitative 5'-RACE method, one with molecular barcodes, was used to make TCR beta libraries. Each CDR3 protein gets one entry after TCRdb re-called the 5' RACE reads with MiXCR. Of roughly 42,000 distinct CDR3 sequences detected, less than 3.5% appear once; the ten largest clones hold about 4.8%. This clonotype was picked up many times. Its target is unknown. The V gene lost 2 bases and the J gene lost 9 bases, with 21 bases spanning the gap. Germline CDR1 SGDLS, CDR2 YYNGEE. This CDR3 region has 17 residues. Overall study results and limits: Seemingly characteristic of ankylosing spondylitis blood was a TCR beta motif consisting of about 8 highly homologous variants. Reportedly, disease-linked clones are significantly enriched in ankylosing spondylitis patients' matched synovial fluid.

Sequencing was performed on blood, either unsorted or a sorted T cell fraction (not recorded which). The source of this sequence is a male donor with ankylosing spondylitis or in good health (not recorded which). The chain links TRBV9 to TRBJ1-6; tentative D call: TRBD1 (5 bases). CDR3 protein: CASSVGPDPPGGSPLHF. As DNA, the CDR3 is TGTGCCAGCAGCGTCGGACCGGATCCACCGGGGGGTTCACCCCTCCACTTT.